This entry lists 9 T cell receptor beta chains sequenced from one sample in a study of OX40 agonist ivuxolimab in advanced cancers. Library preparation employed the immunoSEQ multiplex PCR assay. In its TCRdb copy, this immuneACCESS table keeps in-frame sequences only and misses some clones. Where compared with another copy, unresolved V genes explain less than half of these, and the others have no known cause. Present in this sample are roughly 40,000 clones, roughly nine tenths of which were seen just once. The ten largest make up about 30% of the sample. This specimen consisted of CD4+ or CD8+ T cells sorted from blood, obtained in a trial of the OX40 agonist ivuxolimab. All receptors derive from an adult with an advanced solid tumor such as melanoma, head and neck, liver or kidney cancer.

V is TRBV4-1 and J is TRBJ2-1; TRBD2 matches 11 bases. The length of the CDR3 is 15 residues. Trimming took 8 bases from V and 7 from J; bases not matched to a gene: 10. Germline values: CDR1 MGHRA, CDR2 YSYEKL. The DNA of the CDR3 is TGCGCCAGCCTCTCGTTATCTAGCGGGGGGAATGAGCAGTTCTTC. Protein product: CASLSLSSGGNEQFF.

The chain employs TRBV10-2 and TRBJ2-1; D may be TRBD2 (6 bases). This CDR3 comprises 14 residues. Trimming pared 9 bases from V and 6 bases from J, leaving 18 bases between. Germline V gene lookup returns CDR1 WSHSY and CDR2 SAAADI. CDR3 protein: CASRLEGRLNEQFF. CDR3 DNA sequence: TGCGCCAGTCGCCTCGAGGGGAGGCTCAATGAGCAGTTCTTC.

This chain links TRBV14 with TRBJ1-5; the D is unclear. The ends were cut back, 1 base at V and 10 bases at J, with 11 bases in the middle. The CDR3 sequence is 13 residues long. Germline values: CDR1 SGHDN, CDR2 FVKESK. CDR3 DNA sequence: TGTGCCAGCAGCCAAGCCCCCCGGGCTCCCCAGCATTTT. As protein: CASSQAPRAPQHF.

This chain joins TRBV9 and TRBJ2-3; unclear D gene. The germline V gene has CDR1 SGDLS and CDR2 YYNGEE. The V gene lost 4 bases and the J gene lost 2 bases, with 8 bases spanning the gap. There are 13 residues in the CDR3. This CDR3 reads CASSYRITDTQYF. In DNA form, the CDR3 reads TGTGCCAGCAGCTACAGAATCACAGATACGCAGTATTTT.

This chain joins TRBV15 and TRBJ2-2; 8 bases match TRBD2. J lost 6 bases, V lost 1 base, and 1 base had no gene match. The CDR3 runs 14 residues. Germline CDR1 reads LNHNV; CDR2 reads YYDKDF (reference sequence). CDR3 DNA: TGTGCCACCAGCAGAGTCGGGAGGGCCGGGGAGCTGTTTTTT. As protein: CATSRVGRAGELFF.

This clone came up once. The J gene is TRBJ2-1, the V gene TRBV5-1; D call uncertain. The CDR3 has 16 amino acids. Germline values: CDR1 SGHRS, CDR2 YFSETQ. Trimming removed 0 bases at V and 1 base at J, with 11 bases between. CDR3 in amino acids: CASSLEGSFSYNEQFF. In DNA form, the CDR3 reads TGCGCCAGCAGCTTGGAGGGTAGCTTTTCCTACAATGAGCAGTTCTTC.

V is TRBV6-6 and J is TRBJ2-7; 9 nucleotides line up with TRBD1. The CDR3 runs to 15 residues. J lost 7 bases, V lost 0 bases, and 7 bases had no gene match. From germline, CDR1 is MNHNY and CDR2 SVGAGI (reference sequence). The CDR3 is CASSYSGTGSYEQYF. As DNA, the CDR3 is TGTGCCAGCAGTTACTCCGGGACAGGGTCGTATGAGCAGTACTTC.

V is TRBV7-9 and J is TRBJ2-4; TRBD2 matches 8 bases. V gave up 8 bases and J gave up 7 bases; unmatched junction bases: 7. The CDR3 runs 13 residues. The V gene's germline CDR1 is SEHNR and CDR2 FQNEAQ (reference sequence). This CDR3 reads CASCSGSDNIQYF. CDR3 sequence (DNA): TGTGCCAGCTGCAGCGGGAGTGATAACATTCAGTACTTC.

CDR3 sequence: CASSYRVELGELFF. CDR3 sequence (DNA): TGTGCCAGCAGTTACCGGGTCGAATTAGGGGAGCTGTTTTTT. The genes are TRBV6-5 and TRBJ2-2; D uncertain. CDR1 is MNHEY and CDR2 is SVGAGI in the germline V gene. The ends were cut back, 2 bases at V and 8 bases at J, with 12 bases in the middle. This CDR3 region has 14 residues.